This T cell receptor (beta chain) is drawn from a study of blood T cell repertoires in COVID-19. Study context: Each recovered donor of Cohort 3 presented with two negative PCRs, clearance, or symptom resolution.

Measured with immunoSEQ multiplex PCR; TCRdb has only the in-frame clones, and not every one. The sample lists some 330,000 clones, approximately 89% occurring once. Adults between roughly 18 and 90 years of age took part from 20 to 25 US areas. Clinical history as reported by participants underpinned cohort assignment. This CDR3 has 10 amino acids. Trimming stripped 7 bases from V and 10 bases from J, with 10 bases between. Germline V gene lookup returns CDR1 SNHLY and CDR2 FYNNEI. This clone occurred once. The sample taken for sequencing was PBMCs or T cells enriched from blood (not recorded which). The TCR originated in a man aged 40-49 years in a cohort exposed to, infected with or recovered from COVID-19 (not recorded which). The chain uses TRBV2 and TRBJ1-1; D uncertain. The CDR3 loop is CASNGLAAFF. The CDR3 DNA sequence: TGTGCCAGCAATGGGTTAGCAGCTTTCTTT.